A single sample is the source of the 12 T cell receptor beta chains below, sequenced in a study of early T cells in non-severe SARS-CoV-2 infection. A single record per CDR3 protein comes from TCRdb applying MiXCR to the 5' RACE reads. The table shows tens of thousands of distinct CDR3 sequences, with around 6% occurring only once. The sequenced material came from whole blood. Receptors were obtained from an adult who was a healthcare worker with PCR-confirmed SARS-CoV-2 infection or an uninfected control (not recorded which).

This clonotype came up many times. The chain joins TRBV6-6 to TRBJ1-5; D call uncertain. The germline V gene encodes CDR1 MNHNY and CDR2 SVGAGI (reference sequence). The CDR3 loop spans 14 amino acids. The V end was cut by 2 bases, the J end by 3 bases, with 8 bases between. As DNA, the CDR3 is TGTGCCAGCAGTTACGCTGGTTACAATCAGCCCCAGCATTTT. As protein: CASSYAGYNQPQHF.

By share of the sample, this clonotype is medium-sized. The CDR3 sequence is CASSHLGRQGLTGANVLTF. The CDR3 nucleotides are TGTGCCAGCAGCCATCTGGGGAGACAGGGTCTAACTGGGGCCAACGTCCTGACTTTC. The chain recombines TRBV11-2 with TRBJ2-6; 7 positions match TRBD1. Germline CDR1 and CDR2: SGHAT and FQNNGV. CDR3 size: 19 residues. V trimming: 5 bases; J trimming: 2 bases; junction bases outside the gene matches: 15. Filled out from reference TRBV11-2 and TRBJ2-6, the complete variable domain reads EAGVAQSPRYKIIEKRQSVAFWCNPISGHATLYWYQQILGQGPKLLIQFQNNGVVDDSQLPKDRFSAERLKGVDSTLKIQPAKLEDSAVYLCASSHLGRQGLTGANVLTFGAGSRLTVL.

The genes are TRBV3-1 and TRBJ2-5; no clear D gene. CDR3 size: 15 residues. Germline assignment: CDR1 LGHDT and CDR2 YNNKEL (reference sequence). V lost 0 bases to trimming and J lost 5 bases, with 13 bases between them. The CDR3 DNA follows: TGTGCCAGCAGCCAAGATGGGCCCATAGTGGAGACCCAGTACTTC. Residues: CASSQDGPIVETQYF.

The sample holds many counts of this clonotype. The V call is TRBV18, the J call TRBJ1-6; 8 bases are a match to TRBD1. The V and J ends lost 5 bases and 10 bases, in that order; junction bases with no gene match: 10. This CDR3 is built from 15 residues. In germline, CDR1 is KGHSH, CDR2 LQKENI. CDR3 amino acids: CASSTRQGPDSPLHF. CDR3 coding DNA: TGTGCCAGCTCAACGCGACAGGGGCCAGACTCACCCCTCCACTTT.

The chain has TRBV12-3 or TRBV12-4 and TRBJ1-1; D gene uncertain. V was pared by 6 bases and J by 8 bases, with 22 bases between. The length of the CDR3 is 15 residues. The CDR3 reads CASRANSADSYEAFF. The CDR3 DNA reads TGTGCCAGCAGGGCTAATTCGGCCGATTCATACGAAGCTTTCTTT.

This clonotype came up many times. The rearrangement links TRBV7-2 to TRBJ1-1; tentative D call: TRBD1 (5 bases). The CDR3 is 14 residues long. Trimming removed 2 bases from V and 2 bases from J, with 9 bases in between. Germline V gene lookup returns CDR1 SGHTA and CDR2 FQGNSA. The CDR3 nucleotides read TGTGCCAGCAGCTTAATGACAGCAAACACTGAAGCTTTCTTT. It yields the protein CASSLMTANTEAFF.

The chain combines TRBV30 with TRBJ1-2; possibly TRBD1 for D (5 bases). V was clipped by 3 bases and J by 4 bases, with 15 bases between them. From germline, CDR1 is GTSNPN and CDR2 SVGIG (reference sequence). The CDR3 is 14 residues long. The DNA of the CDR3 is TGTGCCTGGAGGTACGGGTCGAGGGGCTATGGCTACACCTTC. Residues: CAWRYGSRGYGYTF.

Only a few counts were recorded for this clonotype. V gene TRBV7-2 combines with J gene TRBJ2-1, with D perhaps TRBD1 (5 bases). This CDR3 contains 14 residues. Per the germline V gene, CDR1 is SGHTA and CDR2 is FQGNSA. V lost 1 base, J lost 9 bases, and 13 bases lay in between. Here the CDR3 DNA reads TGTGCCAGCAGCTTAGGAGGCCCTCAGGGTGAGCAGTTCTTC. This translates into CASSLGGPQGEQFF. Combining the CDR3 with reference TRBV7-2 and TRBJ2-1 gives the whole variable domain GAGVSQSPSNKVTEKGKDVELRCDPISGHTALYWYRQSLGQGLEFLIYFQGNSAPDKSGLPSDRFSAERTGGSVSTLTIQRTQQEDSAVYLCASSLGGPQGEQFFGPGTRLTVL.

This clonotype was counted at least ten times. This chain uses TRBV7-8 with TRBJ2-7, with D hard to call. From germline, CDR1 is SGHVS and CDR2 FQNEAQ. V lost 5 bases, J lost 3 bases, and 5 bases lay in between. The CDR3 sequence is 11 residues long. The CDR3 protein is CASSVSYEQYF. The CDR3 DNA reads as TGTGCCAGCAGCGTCAGCTACGAGCAGTACTTC.

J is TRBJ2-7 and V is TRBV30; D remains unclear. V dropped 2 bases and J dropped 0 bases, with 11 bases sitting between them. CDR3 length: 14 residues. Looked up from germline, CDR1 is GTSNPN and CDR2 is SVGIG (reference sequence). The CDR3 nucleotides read TGTGCCTGGAGTCGGCTACTGAGCTCCTACGAGCAGTACTTC. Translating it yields CAWSRLLSSYEQYF.

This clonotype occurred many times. In DNA, the CDR3 is TGTGCCAGCATTAAGGACAGGGGCAATGAGCAGTTCTTC. Translation gives CASIKDRGNEQFF. V gene TRBV6-1 combines with J gene TRBJ2-1, with 9 bases fitting TRBD1. The CDR3 extends over 13 amino acids. The J segment lost 6 bases and the V segment lost 7 bases, leaving 4 bases of the junction unmatched. CDR1 and CDR2 from the germline V gene are MNHNS and SASEGT.

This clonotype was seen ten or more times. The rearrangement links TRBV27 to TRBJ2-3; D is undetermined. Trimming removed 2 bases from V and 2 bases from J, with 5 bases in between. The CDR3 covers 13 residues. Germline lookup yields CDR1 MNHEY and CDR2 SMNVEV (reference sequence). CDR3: CASSLQPTDTQYF. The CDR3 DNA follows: TGTGCCAGCAGTTTACAACCCACAGATACGCAGTATTTT.